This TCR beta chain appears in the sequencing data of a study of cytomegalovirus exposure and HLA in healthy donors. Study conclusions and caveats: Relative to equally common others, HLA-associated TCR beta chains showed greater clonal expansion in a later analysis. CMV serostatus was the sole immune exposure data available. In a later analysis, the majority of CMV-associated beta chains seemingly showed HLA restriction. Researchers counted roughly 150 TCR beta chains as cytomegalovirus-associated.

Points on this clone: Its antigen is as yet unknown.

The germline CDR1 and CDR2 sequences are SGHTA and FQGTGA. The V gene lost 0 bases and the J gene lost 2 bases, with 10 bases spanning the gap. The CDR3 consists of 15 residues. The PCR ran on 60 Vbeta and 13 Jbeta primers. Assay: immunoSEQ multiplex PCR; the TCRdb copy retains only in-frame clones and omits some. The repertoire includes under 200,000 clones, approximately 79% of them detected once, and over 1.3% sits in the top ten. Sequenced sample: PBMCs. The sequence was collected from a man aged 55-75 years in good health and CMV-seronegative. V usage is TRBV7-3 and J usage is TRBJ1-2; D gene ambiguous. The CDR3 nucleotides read TGTGCCAGCAGCTTAACCGGGATGGGGAACTATGGCTACACCTTC. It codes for CASSLTGMGNYGYTF.